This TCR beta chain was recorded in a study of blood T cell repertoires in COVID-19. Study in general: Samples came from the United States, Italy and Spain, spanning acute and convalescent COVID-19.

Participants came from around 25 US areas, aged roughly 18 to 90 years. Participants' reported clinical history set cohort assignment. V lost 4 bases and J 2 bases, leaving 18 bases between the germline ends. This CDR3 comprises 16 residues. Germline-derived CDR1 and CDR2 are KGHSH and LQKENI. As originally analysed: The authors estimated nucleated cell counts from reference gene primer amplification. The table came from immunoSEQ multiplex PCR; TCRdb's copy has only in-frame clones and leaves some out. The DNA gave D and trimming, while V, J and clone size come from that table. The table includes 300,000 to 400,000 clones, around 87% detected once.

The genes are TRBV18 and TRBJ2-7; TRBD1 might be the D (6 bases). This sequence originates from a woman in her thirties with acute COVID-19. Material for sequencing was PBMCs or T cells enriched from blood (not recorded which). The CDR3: CASSLLVQGPPYEQYF. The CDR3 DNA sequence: TGTGCCAGCTCACTTCTTGTCCAGGGGCCCCCCTACGAGCAGTACTTC. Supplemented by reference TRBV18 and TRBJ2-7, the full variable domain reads NAGVMQNPRHLVRRRGQEARLRCSPMKGHSHVYWYRQLPEEGLKFMVYLQKENIIDESGMPKERFSAEFPKEGPSILRIQQVVRGDSAAYFCASSLLVQGPPYEQYFGPGTRLTVT.